One T cell receptor beta chain is described in this entry. No antigen is known for it. The junction and the germline gene differ at one end; a read error may be behind it. These data originate in a study of T cell repertoires in cytomegalovirus infection. On the study more broadly: Signatures in public TCR beta sequences pointed to both CMV infection and matching HLA type.

TCRdb called the reads again in MiXCR, with one record for every CDR3 protein. Of about 490,000 distinct CDR3 sequences listed, more than 15% were seen once; the top ten hold 20% to 30%. The CDR3 runs 14 residues. Study-wide points: What dominated the ex vivo response were HLA-C-restricted CMV-specific TCR beta clonotypes. People with CMV and the relevant HLA were identified by cumulative public TCR beta family frequency.

Sequencing used CD8+ T cells from PBMCs. The rearrangement joins TRBV12-3 or TRBV12-4 to TRBJ2-7, with TRBD2 matching over 7 bases. The sequence came from a human donor in good health (CMV status not recorded). Some clones in this sample may be carry-over from other donors' samples. This CDR3 reads CASRPGLSAYEQYF. The CDR3 bases are TGTGCAAGCAGACCGGGACTATCGGCCTACGAGCAGTACTTC.